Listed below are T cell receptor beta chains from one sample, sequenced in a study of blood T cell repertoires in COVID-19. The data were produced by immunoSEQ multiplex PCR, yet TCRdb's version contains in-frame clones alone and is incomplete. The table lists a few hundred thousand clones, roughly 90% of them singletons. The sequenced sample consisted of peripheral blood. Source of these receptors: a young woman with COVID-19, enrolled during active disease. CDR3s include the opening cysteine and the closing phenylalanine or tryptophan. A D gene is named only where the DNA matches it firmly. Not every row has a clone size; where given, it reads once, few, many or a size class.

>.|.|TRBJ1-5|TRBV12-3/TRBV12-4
TGTGCCAGCAGTTTATCGGGCAATCAGCCCCAGCATTTT
CASSLSGNQPQHF
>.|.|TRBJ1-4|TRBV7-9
TGTGCCACCAGGTTGGAGGGAGGAAAACTGTTTTTT
CATRLEGGKLFF
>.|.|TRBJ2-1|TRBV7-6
TGTGCCAGCAGCTATTCACCAGGAAATCCTGAGCAGTTCTTC
CASSYSPGNPEQFF
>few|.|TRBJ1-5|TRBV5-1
TGCGCCAGCAGCTTGGCCGAACGTGCGGGGGCAGGGCAGCCCCAGCATTTT
CASSLAERAGAGQPQHF
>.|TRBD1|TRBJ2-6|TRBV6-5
TGTGCCAGCAGACGAGACAGGGCTGGGGCCAACGTCCTGACTTTC
CASRRDRAGANVLTF
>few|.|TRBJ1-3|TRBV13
TGTGCCAGCAGCAACTCCAGGGATGGAGGAAACACCATATATTTT
CASSNSRDGGNTIYF
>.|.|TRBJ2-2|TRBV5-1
TGCGCCAGCAGGCCAGGGGTGAACACCGGGGAGCTGTTTTTT
CASRPGVNTGELFF
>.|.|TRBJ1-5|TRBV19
TGTGCCAGTAGTCGTTCGGGAAATCAGCCCCAGCATTTT
CASSRSGNQPQHF
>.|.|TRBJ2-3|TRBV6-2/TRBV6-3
TGTGCCAGCAGTTATTTCTCTAATACAGATACGCAGTATTTT
CASSYFSNTDTQYF
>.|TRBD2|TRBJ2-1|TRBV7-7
TGTGCCAGCAGCCCCGGACTAGCGGGGGACAATGAGCAGTTCTTC
CASSPGLAGDNEQFF
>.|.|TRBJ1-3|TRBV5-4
TGTGCCAGCAGCTTATCAAATCGCAGGGGAAGAAACACCATATATTTT
CASSLSNRRGRNTIYF
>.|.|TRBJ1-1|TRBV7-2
TGTGCCAGCAGCTTAGATCACAGCAACACTGAAGCTTTCTTT
CASSLDHSNTEAFF
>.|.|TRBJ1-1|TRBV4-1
TGCGCCAGCAGCCAAGATCGCGTGGGCGCCGACGCTTTCTTT
CASSQDRVGADAFF
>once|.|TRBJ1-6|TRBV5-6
TGTGCCAGCAGCTTGGCCGCGGGTTGGGATTCACCCCTCCACTTT
CASSLAAGWDSPLHF
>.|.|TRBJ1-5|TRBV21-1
TGTGCCAGCAGCAAAGAACCAGGGAATCAGCCCCAGCATTTT
CASSKEPGNQPQHF
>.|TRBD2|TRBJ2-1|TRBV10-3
TGTGCCATCAGTGAGTCAGGTAGCGGGGGGGGGAATGAGCAGTTCTTC
CAISESGSGGGNEQFF
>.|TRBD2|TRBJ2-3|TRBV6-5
TGTGCCAGCAGTTACGCGGGGGGGCACGCAGATACGCAGTATTTT
CASSYAGGHADTQYF
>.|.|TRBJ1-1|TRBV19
TGTGCCAGTAGTATAGCCCCCGGGGGTGAAGCTTTCTTT
CASSIAPGGEAFF
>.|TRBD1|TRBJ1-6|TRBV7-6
TGTGCCAGCAGCTTAGTACAGGGGGGACCCCTCCACTTT
CASSLVQGGPLHF
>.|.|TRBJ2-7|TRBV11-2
TGTGCCAGCAGTCCCCAGTCCTACGAGCAGTACTTC
CASSPQSYEQYF
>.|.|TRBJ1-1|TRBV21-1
TGTGCCAGCAGCAAAGCGGAGGGGGCGAGAGCTTTCTTT
CASSKAEGARAFF
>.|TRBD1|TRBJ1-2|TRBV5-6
TGTGCCAGCAGCTTGGGTCGAGGGGGCTTAGGCTACACCTTC
CASSLGRGGLGYTF
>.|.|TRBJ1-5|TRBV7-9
TGTGCCAGCAGCTTGAGAGATCAGCCCCAGCATTTT
CASSLRDQPQHF
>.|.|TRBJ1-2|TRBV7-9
TGTGCCAGCAGCTTGGGTCAGGGGAATGATGGCTACACCTTC
CASSLGQGNDGYTF
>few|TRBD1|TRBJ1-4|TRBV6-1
TGTGCCAGCAGTGAAGGGACAGGGTTTGAAAAACTGTTTTTT
CASSEGTGFEKLFF
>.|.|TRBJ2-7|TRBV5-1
TGCGCCAGCAGCTTGCAATTAGCAGGACCGACAGAACAGTACTTC
CASSLQLAGPTEQYF
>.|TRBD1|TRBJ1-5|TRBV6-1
TGTGCCAGCAGTGAAAGACAGGGGGTAGGGCAGCCCCAGCATTTT
CASSERQGVGQPQHF
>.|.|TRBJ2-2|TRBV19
TGTGCCAGTCGCCGGGTTCCGAACACCGGGGAGCTGTTTTTT
CASRRVPNTGELFF
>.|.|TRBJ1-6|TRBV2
TGTGCCAGCATTTCGACATCTTCACCCCTCCACTTT
CASISTSSPLHF
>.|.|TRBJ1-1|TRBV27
TGTGCCAGCAGTTTTGTGGGGGGCACTGAAGCTTTCTTT
CASSFVGGTEAFF
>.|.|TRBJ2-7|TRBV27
TGTGCCAGCAGGGGCCCCTCCTACGAGCAGTACTTC
CASRGPSYEQYF
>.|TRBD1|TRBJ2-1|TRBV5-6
TGTGCCAGGATCCGGGACAGGGGGCACGACAATGAGCAGTTCTTC
CARIRDRGHDNEQFF
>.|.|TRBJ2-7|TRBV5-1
TGCGCCAGCAGCTGGGGGACAAATTCGGGCGAGCAGTACTTC
CASSWGTNSGEQYF
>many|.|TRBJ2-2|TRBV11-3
TGTGCCAGCAGCTCCGGGGGACCGGCGGGCGCCGGGGAGCTGTTTTTT
CASSSGGPAGAGELFF
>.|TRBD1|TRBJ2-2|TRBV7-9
TGTGCCAGCAGCTTACGTCCCGGGACAGGGATGGTTCCCGGGGAGCTGTTTTTT
CASSLRPGTGMVPGELFF
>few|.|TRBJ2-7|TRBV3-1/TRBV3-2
TGTGCCAGCAGCCAAGTGAATAGGGGCGAGCAGTACTTC
CASSQVNRGEQYF
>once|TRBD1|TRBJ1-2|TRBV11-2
TGTGCCAGCAGCTTGGACAGGCTGACAGATGGCTACACCTTC
CASSLDRLTDGYTF
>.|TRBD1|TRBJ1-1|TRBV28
TGTGCCAGCAGTCAAGGGACAGTCACTGAGGAAGCTTTCTTT
CASSQGTVTEEAFF
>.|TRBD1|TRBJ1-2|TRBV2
TGTGCCAGCAGTGTTCAGGGGGCGGACTATGGCTACACCTTC
CASSVQGADYGYTF
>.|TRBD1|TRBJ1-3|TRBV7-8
TGTGCCAGCAGCTACAGGGGGCCTGGAAACACCATATATTTT
CASSYRGPGNTIYF